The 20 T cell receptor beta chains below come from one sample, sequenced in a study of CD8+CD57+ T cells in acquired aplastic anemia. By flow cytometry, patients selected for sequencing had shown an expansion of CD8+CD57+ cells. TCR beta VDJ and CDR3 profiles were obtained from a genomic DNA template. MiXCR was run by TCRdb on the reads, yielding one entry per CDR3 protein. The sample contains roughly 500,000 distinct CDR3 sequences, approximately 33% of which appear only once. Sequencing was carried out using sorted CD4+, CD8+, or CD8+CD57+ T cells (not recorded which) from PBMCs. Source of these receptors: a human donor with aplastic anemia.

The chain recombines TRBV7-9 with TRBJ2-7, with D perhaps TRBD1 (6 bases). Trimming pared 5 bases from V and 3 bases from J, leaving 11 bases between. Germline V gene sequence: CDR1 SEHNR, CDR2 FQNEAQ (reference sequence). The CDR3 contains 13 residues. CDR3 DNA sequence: TGTGCCAGCAGCCCGGGACACCTCTACGAGCAGTACTTC. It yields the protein CASSPGHLYEQYF.

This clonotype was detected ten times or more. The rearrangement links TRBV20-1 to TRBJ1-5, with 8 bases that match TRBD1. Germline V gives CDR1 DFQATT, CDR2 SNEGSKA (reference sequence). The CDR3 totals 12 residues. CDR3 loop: CTPGQVCQPQHF. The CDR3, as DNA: TGCACCCCGGGACAGGTTTGTCAGCCCCAGCATTTT.

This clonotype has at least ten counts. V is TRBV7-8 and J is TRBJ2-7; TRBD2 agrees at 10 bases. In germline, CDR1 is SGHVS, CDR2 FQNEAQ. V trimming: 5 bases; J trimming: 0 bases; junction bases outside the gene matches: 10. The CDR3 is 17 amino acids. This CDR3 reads CASSMGLAITSSYEQYF. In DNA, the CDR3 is TGTGCCAGCAGCATGGGACTAGCGATTACGAGCTCCTACGAGCAGTACTTC.

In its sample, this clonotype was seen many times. In DNA, the CDR3 is TGTGCCAGTAGTAAGGGACTGGCAACTAATGAAAAACTGTTTTTT. Its protein is CASSKGLATNEKLFF. The chain couples TRBV19 to TRBJ1-4; tentative D call: TRBD1 (5 bases). The CDR3 is 15 amino acids. CDR1 is LNHDA and CDR2 is SQIVND in the germline V gene (reference sequence). The V end lost 4 bases, the J end lost 0 bases, and 9 bases lay between the germline ends.

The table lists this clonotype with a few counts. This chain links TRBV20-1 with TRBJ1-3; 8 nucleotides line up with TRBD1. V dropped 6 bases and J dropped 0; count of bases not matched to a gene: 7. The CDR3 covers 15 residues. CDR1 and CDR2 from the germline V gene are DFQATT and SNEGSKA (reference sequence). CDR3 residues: CSAPGQVDSGNTIYF. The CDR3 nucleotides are TGCAGTGCCCCGGGACAGGTTGACTCTGGAAACACCATATATTTT.

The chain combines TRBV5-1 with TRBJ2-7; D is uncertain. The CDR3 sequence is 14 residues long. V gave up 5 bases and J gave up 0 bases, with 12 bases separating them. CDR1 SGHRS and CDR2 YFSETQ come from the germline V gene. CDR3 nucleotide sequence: TGCGCCAGCAGGCGGATTACGAGCTCCTACGAGCAGTACTTC. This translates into CASRRITSSYEQYF.

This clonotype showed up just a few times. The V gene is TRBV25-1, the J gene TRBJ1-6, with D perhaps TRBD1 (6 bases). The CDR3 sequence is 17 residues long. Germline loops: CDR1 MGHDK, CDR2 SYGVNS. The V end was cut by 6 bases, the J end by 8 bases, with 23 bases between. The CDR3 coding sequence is TGTGCCAGCAGCCAAGGGTTCATTGGGGGCGCGGATTCACCCCTCCACTTT. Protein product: CASSQGFIGGADSPLHF. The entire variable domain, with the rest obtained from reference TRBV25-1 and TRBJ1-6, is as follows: EADIYQTPRYLVIGTGKKITLECSQTMGHDKMYWYQQDPGMELHLIHYSYGVNSTEKGDLSSESTVSRIRTEHFPLTLESARPSHTSQYLCASSQGFIGGADSPLHFGNGTRLTVT.

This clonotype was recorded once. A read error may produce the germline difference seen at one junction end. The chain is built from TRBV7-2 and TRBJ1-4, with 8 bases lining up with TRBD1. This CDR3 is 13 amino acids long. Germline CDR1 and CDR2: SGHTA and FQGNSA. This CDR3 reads CASSSSPTTGAHF. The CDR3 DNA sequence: TGTGCCAGCAGCTCCTCACCTACGACAGGGGCCCATTTT.

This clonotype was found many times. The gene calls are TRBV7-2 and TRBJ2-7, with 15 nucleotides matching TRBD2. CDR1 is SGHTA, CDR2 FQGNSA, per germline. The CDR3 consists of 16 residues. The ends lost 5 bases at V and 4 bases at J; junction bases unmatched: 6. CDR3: CASSTRTSGGAYEQYF. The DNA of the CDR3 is TGTGCCAGCAGCACGCGGACTAGCGGGGGGGCGTACGAGCAGTACTTC.

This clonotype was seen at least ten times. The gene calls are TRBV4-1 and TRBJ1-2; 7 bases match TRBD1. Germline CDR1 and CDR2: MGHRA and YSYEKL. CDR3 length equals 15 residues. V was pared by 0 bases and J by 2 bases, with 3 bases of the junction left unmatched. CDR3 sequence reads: CASSQDVTGNYGYTF. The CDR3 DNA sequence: TGCGCCAGCAGCCAAGACGTGACAGGGAACTATGGCTACACCTTC.

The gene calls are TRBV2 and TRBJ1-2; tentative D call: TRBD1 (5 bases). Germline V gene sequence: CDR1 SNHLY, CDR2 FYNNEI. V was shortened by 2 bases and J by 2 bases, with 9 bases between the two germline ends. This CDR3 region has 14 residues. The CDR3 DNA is TGTGCCAGCAGTGAATTAGACAGAAACTATGGCTACACCTTC. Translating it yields CASSELDRNYGYTF.

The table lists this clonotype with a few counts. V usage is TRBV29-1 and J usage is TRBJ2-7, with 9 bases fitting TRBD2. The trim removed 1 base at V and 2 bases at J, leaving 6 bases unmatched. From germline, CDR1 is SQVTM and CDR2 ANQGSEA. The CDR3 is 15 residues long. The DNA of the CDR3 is TGCAGCGTTGAAGGGCTTAGCGGGGGAGCCTACGAGCAGTACTTC. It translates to CSVEGLSGGAYEQYF.

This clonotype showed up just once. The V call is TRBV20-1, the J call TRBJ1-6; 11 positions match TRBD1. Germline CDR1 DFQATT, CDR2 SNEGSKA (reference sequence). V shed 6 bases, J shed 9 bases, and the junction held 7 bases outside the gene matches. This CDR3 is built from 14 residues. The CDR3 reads CSASGQGAGSPLHF. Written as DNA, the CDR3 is TGCAGTGCAAGCGGACAGGGGGCAGGTTCACCCCTCCACTTT.

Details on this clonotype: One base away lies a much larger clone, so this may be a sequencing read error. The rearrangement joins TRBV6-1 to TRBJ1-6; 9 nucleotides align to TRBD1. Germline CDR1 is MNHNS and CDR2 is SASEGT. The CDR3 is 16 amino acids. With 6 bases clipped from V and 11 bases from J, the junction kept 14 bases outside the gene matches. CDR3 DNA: TGTGCCAGCAGCGCCGGACAGGGGATTGCAAACCCACCCCTCCACTTT. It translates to CASSAGQGIANPPLHF.

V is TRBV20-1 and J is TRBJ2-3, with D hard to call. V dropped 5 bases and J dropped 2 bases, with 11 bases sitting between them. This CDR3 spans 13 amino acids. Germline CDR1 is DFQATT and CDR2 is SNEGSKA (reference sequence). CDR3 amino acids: CSAAERVTDTQYF. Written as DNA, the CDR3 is TGCAGTGCTGCGGAGCGCGTCACAGATACGCAGTATTTT.

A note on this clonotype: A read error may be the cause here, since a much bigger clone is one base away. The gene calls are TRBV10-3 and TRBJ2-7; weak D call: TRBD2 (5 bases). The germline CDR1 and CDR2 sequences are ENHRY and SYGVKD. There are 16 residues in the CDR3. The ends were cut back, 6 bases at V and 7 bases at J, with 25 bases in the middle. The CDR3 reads CAISSRADISYNEQYF. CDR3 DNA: TGTGCCATCAGCTCTCGAGCGGATATCTCCTACAATGAGCAGTACTTC.

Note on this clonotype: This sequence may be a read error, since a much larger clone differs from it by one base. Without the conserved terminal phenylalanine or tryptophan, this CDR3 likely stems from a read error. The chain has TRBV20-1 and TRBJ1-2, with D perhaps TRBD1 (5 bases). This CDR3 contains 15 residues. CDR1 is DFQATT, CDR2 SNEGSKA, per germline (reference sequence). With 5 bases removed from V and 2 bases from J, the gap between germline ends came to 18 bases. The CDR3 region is CSALPGQLKNYGYTS. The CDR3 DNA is TGCAGTGCTCTCCCGGGGCAGCTGAAGAACTATGGCTACACCTCC.

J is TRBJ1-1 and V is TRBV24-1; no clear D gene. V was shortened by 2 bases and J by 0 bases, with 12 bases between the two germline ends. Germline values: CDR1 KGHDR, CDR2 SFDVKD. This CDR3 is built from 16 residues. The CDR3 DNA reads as TGTGCCACCAGTGATTCTGACGAGACGGTGAACACTGAAGCTTTCTTT. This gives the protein CATSDSDETVNTEAFF.

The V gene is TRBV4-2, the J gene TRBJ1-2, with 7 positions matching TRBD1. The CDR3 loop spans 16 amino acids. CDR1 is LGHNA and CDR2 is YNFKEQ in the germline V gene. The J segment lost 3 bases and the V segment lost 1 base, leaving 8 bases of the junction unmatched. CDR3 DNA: TGTGCCAGCAGCCAAGCCCTGAGGACAGGAGACTATGGCTACACCTTC. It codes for CASSQALRTGDYGYTF.

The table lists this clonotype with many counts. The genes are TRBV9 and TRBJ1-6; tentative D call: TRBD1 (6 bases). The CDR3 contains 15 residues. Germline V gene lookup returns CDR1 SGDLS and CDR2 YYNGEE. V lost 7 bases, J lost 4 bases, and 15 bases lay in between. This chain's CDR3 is CASAGDVGYNSPLHF. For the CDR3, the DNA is TGTGCCAGCGCAGGGGACGTCGGGTATAATTCACCCCTCCACTTT.